What follows is one TCR beta chain and its context. The record originates from a study of blood T cell repertoires in COVID-19. Study as a whole: Acute-phase and convalescent COVID-19 samples originated in the United States, Italy and Spain. The analysed material was cDNA or gDNA that came from T cells, B-cell-depleted T cells, or PBMCs.

Under the authors' procedure: Reference gene primer amplification in the assay estimated nucleated cell counts. Clones were read by immunoSEQ multiplex PCR, and TCRdb kept only the in-frame ones, dropping some. Clonal size and the V and J genes are those of that table, whereas D and trimming came from the DNA. Counted here are about 160,000 clones, about 85% occurring once; the ten biggest clones make up 0.8% to 1.2%. The germline V and J ends were trimmed by 5 bases and 2 bases, with 16 bases remaining between them. The CDR3 loop spans 17 amino acids. Germline CDR1 reads SNHLY; CDR2 reads FYNNEI. This sequence joins TRBV2 and TRBJ1-6; maybe TRBD1 (6 bases). The sequence derives from a man aged 35 to 55 with acute or convalescent COVID-19. Sequencing used peripheral blood. The CDR3 sequence: CASSPDGGAAYNSPLHF. The CDR3 DNA sequence: TGTGCCAGCAGTCCCGATGGGGGGGCCGCCTATAATTCACCCCTCCACTTT.